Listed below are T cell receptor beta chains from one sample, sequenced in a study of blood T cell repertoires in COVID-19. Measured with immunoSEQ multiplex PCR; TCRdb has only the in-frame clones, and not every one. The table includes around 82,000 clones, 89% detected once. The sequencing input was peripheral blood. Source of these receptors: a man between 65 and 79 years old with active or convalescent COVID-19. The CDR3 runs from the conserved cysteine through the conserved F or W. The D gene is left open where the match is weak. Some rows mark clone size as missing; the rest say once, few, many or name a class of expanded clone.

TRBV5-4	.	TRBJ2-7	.	CASSLFAGMGEQYF	TGTGCCAGCAGCTTATTTGCAGGGATGGGCGAGCAGTACTTC
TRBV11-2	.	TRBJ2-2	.	CASRTLRGTNTGELFF	TGTGCCAGCAGGACTCTAAGGGGGACAAATACCGGGGAGCTGTTTTTT
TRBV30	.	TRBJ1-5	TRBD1	CAWSVRQGDQPQHF	TGTGCCTGGAGCGTACGACAGGGAGACCAGCCCCAGCATTTT
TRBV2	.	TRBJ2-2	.	CASRGEGLYTGELFF	TGTGCCAGCAGGGGAGAGGGTCTATACACCGGGGAGCTGTTTTTT
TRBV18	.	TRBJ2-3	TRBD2	CASSTLAGGQSDTQYF	TGTGCCAGCTCAACTCTAGCGGGGGGCCAATCAGATACGCAGTATTTT
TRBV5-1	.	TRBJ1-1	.	CASSFQGMDTEAFF	TGCGCCAGCAGCTTCCAGGGGATGGACACTGAAGCTTTCTTT
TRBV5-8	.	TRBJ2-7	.	CASSRRSSYEQYF	TGTGCCAGCAGTCGGAGGAGCTCCTACGAGCAGTACTTC
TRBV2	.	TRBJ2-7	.	CASSDSQGSYEQYF	TGTGCCAGCAGTGATAGTCAGGGTTCATACGAGCAGTACTTC
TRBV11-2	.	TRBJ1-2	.	CASSSLSTSYGYTF	TGTGCCAGCAGCTCCCTGAGTACCTCTTATGGCTACACCTTC
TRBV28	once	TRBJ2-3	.	CASSHLFRGARDTQYF	TGTGCCAGCAGTCATCTCTTCCGGGGGGCTAGAGATACGCAGTATTTT
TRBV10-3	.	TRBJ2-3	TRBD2	CAISTSGGGDTDTQYF	TGTGCCATCTCGACTAGCGGGGGAGGGGACACAGATACGCAGTATTTT
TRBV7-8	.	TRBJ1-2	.	CASSLAPRWLSDGYTF	TGTGCCAGCAGCTTAGCCCCTCGCTGGCTTTCTGATGGCTACACCTTC
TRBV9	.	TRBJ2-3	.	CASSVDKSTDTQYF	TGTGCCAGCAGCGTAGACAAAAGCACAGATACGCAGTATTTT
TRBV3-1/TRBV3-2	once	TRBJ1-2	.	CASSQDGGNDYGYTF	TGTGCCAGCAGCCAAGATGGCGGGAACGACTATGGCTACACCTTC
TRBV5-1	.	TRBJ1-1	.	CASSLATAQRGTEAFF	TGCGCCAGCAGCTTGGCGACAGCTCAGCGTGGCACTGAAGCTTTCTTT
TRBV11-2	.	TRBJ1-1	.	CASSFWSGMNTEAFF	TGTGCCAGCAGCTTTTGGTCAGGCATGAACACTGAAGCTTTCTTT
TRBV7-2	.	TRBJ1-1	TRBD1	CASRRTGGTTEAFF	TGTGCCAGCAGACGGACAGGGGGCACAACTGAAGCTTTCTTT
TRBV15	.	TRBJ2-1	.	CATSIEREFEQFF	TGTGCCACCAGTATTGAACGCGAGTTTGAGCAGTTCTTC
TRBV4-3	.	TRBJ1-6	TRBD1	CASSQEGQAARTPLHF	TGCGCCAGCAGCCAAGAGGGACAGGCCGCTCGAACACCCCTCCACTTT
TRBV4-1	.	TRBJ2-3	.	CASSPNTDTQYF	TGCGCCAGCAGCCCAAACACAGATACGCAGTATTTT
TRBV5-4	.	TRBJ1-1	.	CASSLRGLGTEAFF	TGTGCCAGCAGCTTGAGGGGTTTAGGAACTGAAGCTTTCTTT
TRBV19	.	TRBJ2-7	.	CASSIGGVEQYF	TGTGCCAGTAGTATCGGCGGGGTTGAGCAGTACTTC
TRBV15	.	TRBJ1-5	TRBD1	CATSLGQLWGNQPQHF	TGTGCCACCAGCCTGGGACAGCTTTGGGGCAATCAGCCCCAGCATTTT
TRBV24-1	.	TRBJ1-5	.	CATSDLTGWSNQPQHF	TGTGCCACCAGTGATTTGACAGGGTGGAGCAATCAGCCCCAGCATTTT
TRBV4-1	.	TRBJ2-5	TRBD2	CASSQGGASGIQETQYF	TGCGCCAGCAGCCAGGGGGGGGCTAGCGGGATACAAGAGACCCAGTACTTC
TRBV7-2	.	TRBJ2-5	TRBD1	CASSLTRRWGRGQETQYF	TGTGCCAGCAGCTTAACGCGGCGGTGGGGCAGGGGGCAAGAGACCCAGTACTTC
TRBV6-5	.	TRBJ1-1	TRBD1	CASRKDRENTEAFF	TGTGCCAGCAGGAAGGACAGGGAGAACACTGAAGCTTTCTTT
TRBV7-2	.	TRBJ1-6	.	CASSLLQGGSPLHF	TGTGCCAGCAGCCTCCTCCAGGGAGGCTCACCCCTCCACTTT
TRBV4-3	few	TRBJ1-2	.	CASSQTGSFIYGYTF	TGCGCCAGCAGCCAAACAGGGTCATTTATCTATGGCTACACCTTC
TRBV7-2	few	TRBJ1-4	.	CASSFTSARENEKLFF	TGTGCCAGCAGCTTTACCTCGGCCAGGGAAAATGAAAAACTGTTTTTT
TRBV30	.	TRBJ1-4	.	CAWSVQWIATNEKLFF	TGTGCCTGGAGTGTACAGTGGATTGCAACTAATGAAAAACTGTTTTTT
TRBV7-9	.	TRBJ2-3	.	CASGTPAVDTQYF	TGTGCCAGCGGGACTCCGGCGGTGGATACGCAGTATTTT
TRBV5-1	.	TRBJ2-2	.	CASSYGGGGELFF	TGCGCCAGCAGCTATGGGGGCGGCGGGGAGCTGTTTTTT
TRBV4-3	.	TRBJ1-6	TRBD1	CASSQTGGYSPLHF	TGCGCCAGCAGCCAAACAGGGGGGTATTCACCCCTCCACTTT
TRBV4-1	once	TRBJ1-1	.	CASSQEGRGWTEAFF	TGCGCCAGCAGCCAAGAAGGCAGGGGATGGACTGAAGCTTTCTTT
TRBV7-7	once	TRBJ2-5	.	CASSLAGTHQETQYF	TGTGCCAGCAGCCTCGCCGGGACTCACCAAGAGACCCAGTACTTC
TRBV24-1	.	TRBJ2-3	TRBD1	CATSGQQGTDTQYF	TGTGCCACCAGTGGGCAACAGGGGACAGATACGCAGTATTTT
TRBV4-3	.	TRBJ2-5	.	CASSQISGSETQYF	TGCGCCAGCAGCCAAATCTCAGGGTCGGAGACCCAGTACTTC
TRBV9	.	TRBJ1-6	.	CASSVDNNSPLHF	TGTGCCAGCAGCGTGGACAATAATTCACCCCTCCACTTT
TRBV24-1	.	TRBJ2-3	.	CATSDLHGTNDNPDTQYF	TGTGCCACCAGTGATTTGCATGGGACAAACGATAACCCAGATACGCAGTATTTT
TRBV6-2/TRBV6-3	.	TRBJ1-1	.	CASSPSVYTEAFF	TGTGCCAGCAGTCCCTCGGTGTACACTGAAGCTTTCTTT
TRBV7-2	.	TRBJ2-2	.	CASSSRQALGELFF	TGTGCCAGCAGCTCCAGACAAGCACTCGGGGAGCTGTTTTTT
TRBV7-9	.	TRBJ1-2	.	CASSLSLDGGAAGYTF	TGTGCCAGCAGCTTAAGTCTAGACGGGGGGGCAGCCGGCTACACCTTC
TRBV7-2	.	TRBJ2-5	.	CASSLYSETQYF	TGTGCCAGCAGCTTATATTCTGAGACCCAGTACTTC
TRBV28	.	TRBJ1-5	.	CASSLSRQYTDQPQHF	TGTGCCAGCAGTTTATCGCGACAGTACACTGATCAGCCCCAGCATTTT
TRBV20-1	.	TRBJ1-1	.	CSASRMGVSGMNTEAFF	TGCAGTGCTAGTAGGATGGGAGTCAGCGGGATGAACACTGAAGCTTTCTTT
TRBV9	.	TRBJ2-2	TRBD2	CASSVGGLAGTGELFF	TGTGCCAGCAGCGTGGGGGGACTAGCGGGTACCGGGGAGCTGTTTTTT
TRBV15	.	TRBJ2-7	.	CATSSRRSSYEQYF	TGTGCCACCAGCAGTAGACGGAGCTCCTACGAGCAGTACTTC
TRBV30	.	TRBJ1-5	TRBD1	CAWSGQGASIAQPQHF	TGTGCCTGGAGTGGACAGGGGGCGAGCATTGCTCAGCCCCAGCATTTT
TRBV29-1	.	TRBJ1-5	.	CSVRLVGGNQPQHF	TGCAGCGTTCGTTTAGTAGGGGGCAATCAGCCCCAGCATTTT
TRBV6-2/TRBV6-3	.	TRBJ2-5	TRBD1	CASSRTGNLAQYF	TGTGCCAGCAGTCGGACAGGGAATCTGGCCCAGTACTTC
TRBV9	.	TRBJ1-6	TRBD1	CASSVKTGGNSPLHF	TGTGCCAGCAGCGTAAAAACAGGGGGAAATTCACCCCTCCACTTT
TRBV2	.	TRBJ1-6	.	CASSDLRAPLHF	TGTGCCAGCAGTGACCTGAGGGCACCCCTCCACTTT